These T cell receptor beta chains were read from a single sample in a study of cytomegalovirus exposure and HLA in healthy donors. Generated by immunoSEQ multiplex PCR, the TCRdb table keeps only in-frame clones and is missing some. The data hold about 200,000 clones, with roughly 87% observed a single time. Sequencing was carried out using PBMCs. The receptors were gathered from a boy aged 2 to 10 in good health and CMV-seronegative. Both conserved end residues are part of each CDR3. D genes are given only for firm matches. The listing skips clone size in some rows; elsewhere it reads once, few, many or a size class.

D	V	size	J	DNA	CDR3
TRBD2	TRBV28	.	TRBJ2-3	TGTGCCAGCAGAGACGGGGGGAGCACAGATACGCAGTATTTT	CASRDGGSTDTQYF
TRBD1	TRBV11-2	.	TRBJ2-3	TGTGCCAGCAGCCCTCGGACAGGGGGCGTCACGCAGTATTTT	CASSPRTGGVTQYF
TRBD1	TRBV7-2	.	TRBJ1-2	TGTGCCAGCAGCCTAGGACAGGGGCCTCTCAACTATGGCTACACCTTC	CASSLGQGPLNYGYTF
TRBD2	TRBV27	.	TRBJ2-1	TGTGCCAGCAGTGGTCTAGCGGGGGGTCCCCAGTTCTTC	CASSGLAGGPQFF
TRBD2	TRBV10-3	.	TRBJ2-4	TGTGCCATCAGTGAGGGAGCGGGGGGGCTAGGAGCCAAAAACATTCAGTACTTC	CAISEGAGGLGAKNIQYF
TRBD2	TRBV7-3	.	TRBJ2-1	TGTGCCAGTTCCCCTCAGACTAGCGGGTACAATGAGCAGTTCTTC	CASSPQTSGYNEQFF
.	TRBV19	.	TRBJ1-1	TGTGCCAGTGCAGTTATAATGAACACTGAAGCTTTCTTT	CASAVIMNTEAFF
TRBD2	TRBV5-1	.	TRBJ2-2	TGCGCCAGCAGTTTCGGACTAGCGGTTAACACCGGGGAGCTGTTTTTT	CASSFGLAVNTGELFF
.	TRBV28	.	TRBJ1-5	TGTGCCAGCCGAGACACAAACAATCAGCCCCAGCATTTT	CASRDTNNQPQHF
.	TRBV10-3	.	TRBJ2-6	TGTGCCATCAGAACGTCAGCAGGGCCTGGGGCCAACGTCCTGACTTTC	CAIRTSAGPGANVLTF
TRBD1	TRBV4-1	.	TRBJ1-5	TGCGCCAGCAGCCAAGATCCAGGGGGCGGCAATCAGCCCCAGCATTTT	CASSQDPGGGNQPQHF
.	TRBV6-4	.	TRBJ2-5	TGTGCCAGCAGTGACTCGAGGGAGACCCAGTACTTC	CASSDSRETQYF
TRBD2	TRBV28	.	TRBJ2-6	TGTGCCAGCAGTGCCGGGGGGGCCGGGGCCAACGTCCTGACTTTC	CASSAGGAGANVLTF
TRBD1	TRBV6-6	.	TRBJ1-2	TGTGCCAGCAGTTACGTGGGACAGGGAAACTATGGCTACACCTTC	CASSYVGQGNYGYTF
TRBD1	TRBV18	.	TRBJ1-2	TGTGCCAGCTCACTGGACAGGGCCTATGGCTACACCTTC	CASSLDRAYGYTF
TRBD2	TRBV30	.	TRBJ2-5	TGTGCCTGGAGTGTCTGGCGGGGGGGCGCAGAGACCCAGTACTTC	CAWSVWRGGAETQYF
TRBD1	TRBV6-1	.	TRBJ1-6	TGTGCCAGCAGTCGCTTAGGGACAGGGGGCCTACCCCTCCACTTT	CASSRLGTGGLPLHF
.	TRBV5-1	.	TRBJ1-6	TGCGCCAGCAGTCCTGGGAGAGGGTATAATTCACCCCTCCACTTT	CASSPGRGYNSPLHF
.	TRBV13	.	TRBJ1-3	TGTGCCAGCAGACCCGGGGGGAGCTCTGGAAACACCATATATTTT	CASRPGGSSGNTIYF
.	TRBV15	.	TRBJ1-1	TGTGCCACCAGGAGGTGGGGGGACACTGAAGCTTTCTTT	CATRRWGDTEAFF
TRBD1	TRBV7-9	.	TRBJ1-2	TGTGCCAGCAGCTCCGGGACAGGGGACGACTATGGCTACACCTTC	CASSSGTGDDYGYTF
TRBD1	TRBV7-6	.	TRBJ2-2	TGTGCCAGCCGAGGGGGCGAAACCACCGGGGAGCTGTTTTTT	CASRGGETTGELFF
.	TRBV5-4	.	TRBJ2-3	TGTGCCAGCAGCTTGCACAGGGAAGGGACAGATACGCAGTATTTT	CASSLHREGTDTQYF
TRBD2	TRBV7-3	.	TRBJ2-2	TGTGCCAGCAGCCTTCGGGGGGGCCTGAACACCGGGGAGCTGTTTTTT	CASSLRGGLNTGELFF
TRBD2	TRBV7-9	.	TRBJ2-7	TGTGCCAGCAGCCTCTGGAATAGCGGGGACAACTACGAGCAGTACTTC	CASSLWNSGDNYEQYF
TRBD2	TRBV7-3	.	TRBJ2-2	TGTGCCAGCAGCTTAAGCGGGGGGAACACCGGGGAGCTGTTTTTT	CASSLSGGNTGELFF
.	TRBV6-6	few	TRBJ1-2	TGTGCCAGCAGAGGTCCCACCGGGACGGGAGATGGCTACACCTTC	CASRGPTGTGDGYTF
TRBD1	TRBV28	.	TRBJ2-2	TGTGCCAGCAGGCCTAACAGGGGTGTCACCGGGGAGCTGTTTTTT	CASRPNRGVTGELFF
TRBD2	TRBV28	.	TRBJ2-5	TGTGCCAGCAGTTTGGTTAGGCTAGCGGGAGTAACGGACTTC	CASSLVRLAGVTDF
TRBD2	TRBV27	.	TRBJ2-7	TGTGCCAGCAGTTTACTAGCGGGGGGCACCTACTACGAGCAGTACTTC	CASSLLAGGTYYEQYF
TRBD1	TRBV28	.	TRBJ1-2	TGTGCCAGCAGTCGGGACAGGGCATTAGGCTACACCTTC	CASSRDRALGYTF
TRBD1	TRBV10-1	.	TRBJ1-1	TGCGCCAGCAGTGAGTCAAAAACTCGGGACAGCGAAGCTTTCTTT	CASSESKTRDSEAFF
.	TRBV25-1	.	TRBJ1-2	TGTGCCAGCAGTGAAACGTCGGGCGGGGCCGGGAACTATGGCTACACCTTC	CASSETSGGAGNYGYTF
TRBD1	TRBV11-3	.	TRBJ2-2	TGTGCCAGCAGCCTGGGCGGGACAGGGGCGTCCGGGGAGCTGTTTTTT	CASSLGGTGASGELFF
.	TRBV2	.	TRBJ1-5	TGTGCCAGCTCTAGGGGGGGGTATCAGCCCCAGCATTTT	CASSRGGYQPQHF
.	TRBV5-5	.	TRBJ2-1	TGTGCCAGCAGTCACGCGCCCCCCAGGGACACTGAGCAGTTCTTC	CASSHAPPRDTEQFF
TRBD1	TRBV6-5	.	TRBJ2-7	TGTGCCAGCAGTCCCCCGGGACAGCTCATCCACGAGCAGTACTTC	CASSPPGQLIHEQYF
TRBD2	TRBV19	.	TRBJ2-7	TGTGCCAGTAGTGCGCGACTAGCGGGAGGGCCGATCGAGCAGTACTTC	CASSARLAGGPIEQYF
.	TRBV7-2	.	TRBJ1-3	TGTGCCAGCAGCTTTTCAGGGAACTCTGGAAACACCATATATTTT	CASSFSGNSGNTIYF
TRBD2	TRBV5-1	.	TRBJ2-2	TGCGCCAGCAGCAGCGCGGGACTAGCGGGATCTACCGGGGAGCTGTTTTTT	CASSSAGLAGSTGELFF
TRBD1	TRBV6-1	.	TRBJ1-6	TGTGCCAGCAGTGAAATGGGACAGAGCTCCTATAATTCACCCCTCCACTTT	CASSEMGQSSYNSPLHF
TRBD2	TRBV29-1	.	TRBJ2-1	TGCAGCGCCGGGAGGTTATACAATGAGCAGTTCTTC	CSAGRLYNEQFF
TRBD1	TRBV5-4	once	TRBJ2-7	TGTGCCAGCAGCTTTGACAGGGGAGGCGAGCAGTACTTC	CASSFDRGGEQYF
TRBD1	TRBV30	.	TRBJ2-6	TGTGCCTGGAGTCGAGACAGGGTGAGCTCTGGGGCCAACGTCCTGACTTTC	CAWSRDRVSSGANVLTF
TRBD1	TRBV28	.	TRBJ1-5	TGTGCCAGCAGTCGCCGGGACAGGGACAATCAGCCCCAGCATTTT	CASSRRDRDNQPQHF
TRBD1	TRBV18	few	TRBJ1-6	TGTGCCAGCTCACCACAGGGACAGGGAAACGGCTCACCCCTCCACTTT	CASSPQGQGNGSPLHF
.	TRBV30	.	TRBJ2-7	TGTGCCTGCTTCACGCCGGACAGATACGAGCAGTACTTC	CACFTPDRYEQYF
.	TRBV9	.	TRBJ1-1	TGTGCCAGCAGCCCCCACCCAACAGTGAACACTGAAGCTTTCTTT	CASSPHPTVNTEAFF
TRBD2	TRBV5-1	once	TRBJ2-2	TGCGCCAGCAGGCCGGGACTAGCGGAGAACACCGGGGAGCTGTTTTTT	CASRPGLAENTGELFF
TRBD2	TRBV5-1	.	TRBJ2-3	TGCGCCAGCATCGGGAGGGGCAGGGTGGCCCCTAGCACAGATACGCAGTATTTT	CASIGRGRVAPSTDTQYF
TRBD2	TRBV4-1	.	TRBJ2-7	TGCGCCAGCAGCCAAGATAGGAGGGGTCTGGGACTAGCGGGTGGATACGAGCAGTACTTC	CASSQDRRGLGLAGGYEQYF
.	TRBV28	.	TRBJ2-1	TGTGCCAGCAGAGCCAGACTAGTGGGGAGTATGTACAATGAGCAGTTCTTC	CASRARLVGSMYNEQFF